The 7 T cell receptor beta chains presented below share a single source sample, sequenced in a study of cytomegalovirus exposure and HLA in healthy donors. Method: immunoSEQ multiplex PCR; TCRdb's copy keeps in-frame clones and lacks some. This sample has fewer than 200,000 clones, with around 81% found just once. The sample consisted of PBMCs. These receptor sequences come from a woman between 18 and 30 years old in good health and CMV-seropositive.

J is TRBJ2-7 and V is TRBV7-2; D gene ambiguous. V was pared by 5 bases and J by 3 bases, with 5 bases between. CDR3 length equals 11 residues. Germline V gene sequence: CDR1 SGHTA, CDR2 FQGNSA. The DNA for the CDR3 is TGTGCCAGCAGCCCAGGCTACGAGCAGTACTTC. This encodes CASSPGYEQYF.

The chain uses TRBV7-9 and TRBJ2-2, with TRBD1 as a possible D gene (5 bases). With 6 bases removed from V and 8 bases from J, the gap between germline ends came to 13 bases. The length of the CDR3 is 13 residues. Germline loops: CDR1 SEHNR, CDR2 FQNEAQ (reference sequence). The CDR3 loop reads CASRGVDSGELFF. The CDR3 bases are TGTGCCAGCAGAGGGGTTGACTCGGGGGAGCTGTTTTTT.

The chain carries TRBV7-2 and TRBJ2-2, with D hard to call. V lost 0 bases, J lost 2 bases, and 4 bases lay in between. Germline V gives CDR1 SGHTA, CDR2 FQGNSA. CDR3 size: 14 residues. The chain's CDR3 is CASSLAGNTGELFF. The CDR3 region has the DNA TGTGCCAGCAGCTTAGCGGGCAACACCGGGGAGCTGTTTTTT.

The genes are TRBV18 and TRBJ2-7; 7 bases line up with TRBD1. The CDR3 sequence is 15 residues long. CDR1 is KGHSH, CDR2 LQKENI, per germline. V trimming: 3 bases; J trimming: 6 bases; junction bases outside the gene matches: 11. In DNA, the CDR3 is TGTGCCAGCTCACCGGTCACAGGGGAGTCCGTCGAGCAGTACTTC. Amino acid sequence: CASSPVTGESVEQYF.

This chain links TRBV25-1 with TRBJ2-7; D remains unclear. From germline, CDR1 is MGHDK and CDR2 SYGVNS. Trimming removed 6 bases from V and 3 bases from J, with 6 bases in between. The CDR3 runs 11 residues. CDR3 sequence: CASRNSYEQYF. CDR3 nucleotide sequence: TGTGCCAGCAGAAACAGCTACGAGCAGTACTTC.

The V call is TRBV7-2, the J call TRBJ2-1, with 7 bases identical to TRBD2. Trimming removed 5 bases from V and 0 bases from J; junction bases left unmatched: 4. This CDR3 contains 15 residues. The germline V gene has CDR1 SGHTA and CDR2 FQGNSA. CDR3 DNA sequence: TGTGCCAGCAGCGCCGGGACTAACTCCTACAATGAGCAGTTCTTC. Translation: CASSAGTNSYNEQFF.

This clone was counted once. The gene calls are TRBV6-5 and TRBJ1-2; no definite D call. The germline V and J ends were trimmed by 7 bases and 8 bases, with 14 bases remaining between them. This CDR3 is built from 12 residues. Germline assignment: CDR1 MNHEY and CDR2 SVGAGI. The CDR3 DNA sequence: TGTGCCAGCACGGAACTATTTCGAGGCTACACCTTC. It is translated as CASTELFRGYTF.